Included here is one T cell receptor (beta chain) sequence, with context. These data belong to a study of technical replicates of blood from a few donors. Libraries were prepared by immunoSEQ multiplex PCR; TCRdb keeps only in-frame clonotypes and omits some of them. In the table there are about 84,000 clones, around 97% of which are singletons. Trimming removed 3 bases at V and 2 bases at J, with 19 bases between. The length of the CDR3 is 17 residues. The germline V gene encodes CDR1 LGHNT and CDR2 FRNRAP. The sequence was collected from a human donor in good health. Sample: T cells isolated from PBMCs. The rearrangement links TRBV12-5 to TRBJ1-2; weak D call: TRBD1 (6 bases). The CDR3 loop reads CASGFESGLTGNYGYTF. The CDR3 bases are TGTGCTAGTGGTTTTGAATCTGGGCTTACAGGGAACTATGGCTACACCTTC. The full variable domain, in which reference TRBV12-5 and TRBJ1-2 provide the parts outside the CDR3, is DARVTQTPRHKVTEMGQEVTMRCQPILGHNTVFWYRQTMMQGLELLAYFRNRAPLDDSGMPKDRFSAEMPDATLATLKIQPSEPRDSAVYFCASGFESGLTGNYGYTFGSGTRLTVV.